The 26 T cell receptor beta chains below come from one sample, sequenced in a study of T cells in Graves' hyperthyroidism and ophthalmopathy. Amplified regions were TCR beta CDR3 sequences from RNA transcripts. Researchers ran a first-round RT-PCR on the TCR CDR3 using the HTBI primer set. One entry per CDR3 protein, called by TCRdb with MiXCR from the multiplex PCR reads. The sample holds roughly 290,000 distinct CDR3 sequences, 10% to 15% seen once. The sample taken for sequencing was blood. All receptors come from a woman aged 25 to 39 with Graves' hyperthyroidism that later progressed to Graves' ophthalmopathy.

A note on this clonotype: This may be a read error: a much more frequent sequence differs by one nucleotide. This chain links TRBV12-3 or TRBV12-4 with TRBJ2-1; 10 bases are a match to TRBD2. This CDR3 spans 15 amino acids. CDR3 nucleotides: TGTGCCAGCAGTTCAGGACTAGCGGACTACAATGGGCAGTTCTTC. It translates to CASSSGLADYNGQFF.

A note on this clonotype: This may stem from a read error, because a much larger clone lies one nucleotide away. The chain joins TRBV11-2 to TRBJ2-6; D not certain. V was cut by 2 bases and J by 1 base, with 12 bases left in between. Germline CDR1 is SGHAT and CDR2 is FQNNGV. The CDR3 runs 17 residues. Written as DNA, the CDR3 is TGTGCCAGCAGCTTACTAGGGTGGAATTCTGGGGCCAACGTCCTGACTTTC. Its protein is CASSLLGWNSGANVLTF.

This clonotype occurred many times. The J gene is TRBJ1-4, the V gene TRBV10-3; the match to TRBD1 covers 7 bases. The CDR3 totals 17 residues. After removal of 0 bases from V and 2 bases from J, the junction contained 6 bases not matched to a gene. Germline loops: CDR1 ENHRY, CDR2 SYGVKD. Here the CDR3 reads CAISESQMGQTNEKLFF. For the CDR3, the DNA is TGTGCCATCAGTGAGTCGCAAATGGGACAGACTAATGAAAAACTGTTTTTT.

V is TRBV12-3 or TRBV12-4 and J is TRBJ2-3; 11 bases are shared with TRBD2. This CDR3 is 18 amino acids long. Trimming took 5 bases from V and 0 from J; bases not matched to a gene: 10. The CDR3 DNA follows: TGTGCCAGCAGTACAACTAGCGGGGGAGCCCATAGCACAGATACGCAGTATTTT. Encoded protein: CASSTTSGGAHSTDTQYF.

This clonotype occurred many times. This chain links TRBV2 with TRBJ2-7; D may be TRBD1 (6 bases). Trimming pared 4 bases from V and 6 bases from J, leaving 19 bases between. The CDR3 consists of 15 residues. Germline values: CDR1 SNHLY, CDR2 FYNNEI. CDR3 DNA: TGTGCCAGCAGTGTAACAGGGCAGGGGAGCGGCGAGCAGTACTTC. It encodes CASSVTGQGSGEQYF.

CDR3 sequence reads: CSARDRPLWPSYNEQFF. The CDR3 DNA is TGCAGTGCTAGAGATCGGCCCTTATGGCCCTCCTACAATGAGCAGTTCTTC. The chain joins TRBV20-1 to TRBJ2-1; D is ambiguous. V lost 0 bases and J 0 bases, leaving 15 bases between the germline ends. CDR1 and CDR2 (germline): DFQATT, SNEGSKA (reference sequence). The CDR3 totals 17 residues.

This clonotype was seen repeatedly, ten times or more. V gene TRBV5-1 combines with J gene TRBJ2-5; D is undetermined. Germline values: CDR1 SGHRS, CDR2 YFSETQ. The CDR3 loop spans 13 amino acids. V lost 3 bases and J lost 5, with 11 bases in between. CDR3 nucleotide sequence: TGCGCCAGCAGCTCCACCGGAAAGGAGACCCAGTACTTC. Its translation is CASSSTGKETQYF.

This clonotype appeared many times. The genes are TRBV7-6 and TRBJ2-7; D call uncertain. The germline V and J ends were trimmed by 6 bases and 0 bases, with 6 bases remaining between them. The CDR3 sequence is 12 residues long. Looked up from germline, CDR1 is SGHVS and CDR2 is FNYEAQ. The CDR3 DNA is TGTGCCAGCAGTTACTACTCCTACGAGCAGTACTTC. Translating gives CASSYYSYEQYF. The whole variable domain, filled in from reference TRBV7-6 and TRBJ2-7, reads GAGVSQSPRYKVTKRGQDVALRCDPISGHVSLYWYRQALGQGPEFLTYFNYEAQQDKSGLPNDRFSAERPEGSISTLTIQRTEQRDSAMYRCASSYYSYEQYFGPGTRLTVT.

This clonotype was detected many times. This chain connects TRBV11-2 to TRBJ1-1, with a tentative D call TRBD1 (5 bases). This CDR3 has 17 residues. The V end lost 6 bases, the J end lost 0 bases, and 20 bases lay between the germline ends. Germline V CDR1 and CDR2: SGHAT, FQNNGV. The DNA of the CDR3 is TGTGCCAGCAGTCCCACACGGACACCTGCCCTGAACACTGAAGCTTTCTTT. Its translation is CASSPTRTPALNTEAFF.

In this sample, this clonotype turned up many times. V and J are TRBV28 and TRBJ2-3; D is unclear. Trimming removed 6 bases from V and 4 bases from J, with 11 bases in between. The CDR3 has 13 amino acids. Germline V gene lookup returns CDR1 MDHEN and CDR2 SYDVKM. The CDR3 here is CASRSSGPDTQYF. The CDR3 bases are TGTGCCAGCAGATCCTCTGGTCCAGATACGCAGTATTTT. Based on the CDR3 plus reference TRBV28 and TRBJ2-3, the full variable domain is DVKVTQSSRYLVKRTGEKVFLECVQDMDHENMFWYRQDPGLGLRLIYFSYDVKMKEKGDIPEGYSVSREKKERFSLILESASTNQTSMYLCASRSSGPDTQYFGPGTRLTVL.

This clonotype appeared many times. The genes are TRBV7-9 and TRBJ2-2; D is unresolved. Germline V CDR1 and CDR2: SEHNR, FQNEAQ (reference sequence). The V gene lost 2 bases and the J gene lost 4 bases, with 5 bases spanning the gap. The CDR3 totals 13 residues. The CDR3 reads CASSLSSTGELFF. CDR3 bases: TGTGCCAGCAGCTTATCCTCCACCGGGGAGCTGTTTTTT.

The chain links TRBV19 to TRBJ1-5, with D perhaps matching TRBD1 (6 bases). The CDR3 is made up of 15 amino acids. V lost 6 bases and J lost 0, with 12 bases in between. The germline V gene has CDR1 LNHDA and CDR2 SQIVND (reference sequence). The CDR3 loop reads CASRTGQNSNQPQHF. In DNA form, the CDR3 reads TGTGCCAGTAGGACCGGACAGAATAGCAATCAGCCCCAGCATTTT.

This clonotype was observed many times. V usage is TRBV7-9 and J usage is TRBJ2-4, with 13 nucleotides matching TRBD2. This CDR3 has 16 residues. Germline V gene data show CDR1 as SEHNR and CDR2 as FQNEAQ (reference sequence). Losses at the gene ends were 4 bases for V and 5 bases for J; bases not matched to a gene: 5. CDR3 residues: CASSSGLAGDENIQYF. The CDR3 DNA reads TGTGCCAGCAGCTCCGGACTAGCGGGAGACGAAAACATTCAGTACTTC.

This clonotype was seen repeatedly, ten times or more. The chain carries TRBV6-1 and TRBJ2-7; no reliable D call. The CDR3 contains 13 residues. CDR1 is MNHNS, CDR2 SASEGT, per germline. V lost 10 bases and J lost 0, with 13 bases in between. CDR3 nucleotides: TGTGCCACCAACTGGCAGAGCTCCTACGAGCAGTACTTC. Its protein product is CATNWQSSYEQYF.

This clonotype was picked up many times. The chain couples TRBV5-1 to TRBJ1-1, with 7 bases aligning to TRBD1. This CDR3 region has 15 residues. V shed 0 bases and J 3 bases; nucleotides not matched to a gene: 5. Per germline, CDR1 SGHRS and CDR2 YFSETQ. The CDR3 loop reads CASSLGTGWDTEAFF. The CDR3 nucleotides are TGCGCCAGCAGCTTGGGGACAGGTTGGGACACTGAAGCTTTCTTT. Looking up the rest from reference TRBV5-1 and TRBJ1-1 gives the full variable domain: KAGVTQTPRYLIKTRGQQVTLSCSPISGHRSVSWYQQTPGQGLQFLFEYFSETQRNKGNFPGRFSGRQFSNSRSEMNVSTLELGDSALYLCASSLGTGWDTEAFFGQGTRLTVV.

There are many counts of this clonotype. This chain links TRBV28 with TRBJ2-5; D unclear. Germline CDR1 reads MDHEN; CDR2 reads SYDVKM. Trimming shortened V by 3 bases and J by 4 bases, and 12 bases separated the two germline ends. The CDR3 sequence is 14 residues long. The CDR3 sequence: CASSFYTRRETQYF. The CDR3 bases are TGTGCCAGCAGTTTCTATACGAGGCGAGAGACCCAGTACTTC.

The chain carries TRBV7-9 and TRBJ1-4; D might be TRBD1 (5 bases). CDR3 size: 18 residues. CDR1 SEHNR and CDR2 FQNEAQ come from the germline V gene (reference sequence). Trimming stripped 4 bases from V and 0 bases from J, with 18 bases between. The CDR3 region has the DNA TGTGCCAGCAGCTCGTTCGTTCTACCGACAGCAACTAATGAAAAACTGTTTTTT. The encoded protein is CASSSFVLPTATNEKLFF. Complete variable domain (other parts from reference TRBV7-9 and TRBJ1-4): DTGVSQNPRHKITKRGQNVTFRCDPISEHNRLYWYRQTLGQGPEFLTYFQNEAQLEKSRLLSDRFSAERPKGSFSTLEIQRTEQGDSAMYLCASSSFVLPTATNEKLFFGSGTQLSVL.

This clonotype was observed many times. The CDR3 sequence: CASSSRARVGTEAFF. The CDR3 region has the DNA TGTGCCAGCAGCTCACGGGCCCGGGTGGGCACTGAAGCTTTCTTT. The chain combines TRBV7-9 with TRBJ1-1; D is uncertain. Trimming took 4 bases from V and 4 from J, leaving 16 bases between them. In germline, CDR1 is SEHNR, CDR2 FQNEAQ (reference sequence). This CDR3 contains 15 residues.

This clonotype was seen ten or more times. The chain carries TRBV20-1 and TRBJ2-7; the D gene is possibly TRBD1 (5 bases). With 5 bases removed from V and 3 bases from J, the gap between germline ends came to 8 bases. Germline V CDR1 and CDR2: DFQATT, SNEGSKA (reference sequence). The CDR3 has 11 amino acids. CDR3 residues: CSALDSYEQYF. CDR3 DNA: TGCAGTGCTCTCGACAGCTACGAGCAGTACTTC.

Concerning this clonotype itself: The junction departs from germline at one end; a sequencing error may be responsible. V and J are TRBV20-1 and TRBJ2-6, with D tentatively TRBD1 (5 bases). Germline CDR1 reads DFQATT; CDR2 reads SNEGSKA (reference sequence). The CDR3 totals 14 residues. CDR3 coding DNA: TGCAGTGCAGGGCCACACTCTGGGGCCAACATCCTGACTTTC. This gives the protein CSAGPHSGANILTF.

This clonotype occurred many times. The rearrangement uses TRBV29-1 and TRBJ1-1; D is perhaps TRBD1 (5 bases). Germline CDR1 reads SQVTM; CDR2 reads ANQGSEA. V lost 7 bases and J 11 bases, leaving 32 bases between the germline ends. CDR3 length equals 16 residues. The CDR3 DNA is TGCAGCGCGGCCGATCATAGGGGTCAGGGTTCCGCGTCTGCTTTCTTT. Protein product: CSAADHRGQGSASAFF.

This clonotype has at least ten counts. CDR3 loop: CASSRRLNTGELFF. In nucleotides, the CDR3 is TGTGCCAGCAGCCGCCGACTGAACACCGGGGAGCTGTTTTTT. This rearrangement joins TRBV3-1 to TRBJ2-2; D not resolved. V was shortened by 4 bases and J by 1 base, with 7 bases between the two germline ends. CDR1 LGHDT and CDR2 YNNKEL come from the germline V gene (reference sequence). The CDR3 is 14 amino acids. The complete variable domain, with remaining parts taken from reference TRBV3-1 and TRBJ2-2, reads DTAVSQTPKYLVTQMGNDKSIKCEQNLGHDTMYWYKQDSKKFLKIMFSYNNKELIINETVPNRFSPKSPDKAHLNLHINSLELGDSAVYFCASSRRLNTGELFFGEGSRLTVL.

Many counts were recorded for this clonotype. V usage is TRBV15 and J usage is TRBJ2-2; 8 bases line up with TRBD1. The CDR3 is 15 amino acids. V lost 5 bases and J lost 4; bases outside the gene matches: 6. CDR1 and CDR2 from the germline V gene are LNHNV and YYDKDF (reference sequence). DNA of the CDR3: TGTGCCACCAGCGGGGCCAGGGGGCTCACCGGGGAGCTGTTTTTT. Its protein product is CATSGARGLTGELFF. Supplemented by reference TRBV15 and TRBJ2-2, the full variable domain reads DAMVIQNPRYQVTQFGKPVTLSCSQTLNHNVMYWYQQKSSQAPKLLFHYYDKDFNNEADTPDNFQSRRPNTSFCFLDIRSPGLGDTAMYLCATSGARGLTGELFFGEGSRLTVL.

The rearrangement links TRBV7-9 to TRBJ2-7; TRBD1 matches at 7 bases. The length of the CDR3 is 16 residues. Germline V lookup: CDR1 SEHNR, CDR2 FQNEAQ (reference sequence). After removal of 1 base from V and 0 bases from J, the junction contained 6 bases not matched to a gene. In DNA, the CDR3 is TGTGCCAGCAGCTTAGGAAACTGGGACAGCTCCTACGAGCAGTACTTC. It translates to CASSLGNWDSSYEQYF. The entire variable domain, with the rest obtained from reference TRBV7-9 and TRBJ2-7, is as follows: DTGVSQNPRHKITKRGQNVTFRCDPISEHNRLYWYRQTLGQGPEFLTYFQNEAQLEKSRLLSDRFSAERPKGSFSTLEIQRTEQGDSAMYLCASSLGNWDSSYEQYFGPGTRLTVT.

This clonotype came up many times. The J gene is TRBJ2-1, the V gene TRBV28; TRBD2 matches 7 bases. The CDR3 covers 16 residues. V lost 6 bases and J lost 6; bases outside the gene matches: 14. From germline, CDR1 is MDHEN and CDR2 SYDVKM. CDR3 in amino acids: CASSQGGRGRGNEQFF. CDR3 DNA: TGTGCCAGCAGCCAAGGTGGACGAGGGAGGGGCAATGAGCAGTTCTTC.

This clonotype was observed at least ten times. The chain links TRBV27 to TRBJ2-7, with a tentative D call TRBD1 (5 bases). The CDR3 has 13 residues. Germline CDR1 reads MNHEY; CDR2 reads SMNVEV (reference sequence). Trimming stripped 6 bases from V and 3 bases from J, with 12 bases between. As DNA, the CDR3 is TGTGCCAGCAGCCGTAAGGGGTTCTACGAGCAGTACTTC. This sequence encodes CASSRKGFYEQYF.